The clone carrying this TCR beta chain was detected only a few times. No antigen is known for it. The sample is drawn from a study of T-cell reconstitution after alpha-beta-depleted transplantation in children. The study's findings and limits: Reportedly, roughly two months post-transplant, alpha-beta T cells arose from several hundred expanded graft clones. Most T-cell counts and diversity one year after the transplant came from T cells that were newly produced.

The CDR3 runs to 17 residues. Trimming cost V 8 bases and J 5 bases; bases outside gene matches: 10. Germline V lookup: CDR1 SGHTA, CDR2 FQGNSA. Preparing the TCRbeta library involved the use of unique molecular identifiers. TCRdb redid the calling of the PCR reads with MiXCR, one entry per CDR3 protein. The sample yields 450,000 to 550,000 distinct CDR3 sequences, 10% to 12% seen once. The J gene is TRBJ2-3, the V gene TRBV7-2; TRBD2 matches 16 bases. This receptor was obtained from a female patient aged 2-9 years who had a stem cell transplant for aplastic anemia, so the T cells may come from the graft donor. Sequenced here: PBMCs, mostly from graft donor cells, sampled 180 days after TCRalphabeta/CD19-depleted stem cell transplant. The CDR3, as DNA: TGTGCCAGCGGGATTTCGGGACTAGCGGGAGGGCTAGATACGCAGTATTTT. It is translated as CASGISGLAGGLDTQYF.